This T cell receptor (beta chain) was sequenced for a study of blood T cell repertoires in COVID-19 (dated by TCRdb to about 2020). Turning to the overall study: The collaborator samples originated in the United States, Italy and Spain and spanned the acute and convalescent phases of COVID-19. Where HLA class I and class II types were available, the types were taken from metadata supplied by the sample provider, not from assay-based typing. Samples were obtained from the ongoing ImmuneRACE study (first 160 participants) and from 1,254 subjects provided by 6 global collaborators. The repertoires were released in a freely available public database intended as a resource for research on the immune response to SARS-CoV-2. The prospective study material was composed of cDNA or gDNA derived from T cells, B-cell-depleted T cells, or PBMCs. Subjects who had been exposed to COVID-19, were actively infected with it, or had recovered from it provided the deeply sampled blood TCRbeta repertoires that made up the dataset. Sample metadata almost always included a de-identified subject ID, COVID-19 status, age in years and sex. Broader findings and caveats from the paper: The amount of clinical and demographic metadata varied by source and participant and was provided uncurated.

This clone was detected a few times. The clone's antigen remains unknown. The sample holds no much larger clone one base away, and base qualities are not on file. The immunoSEQ Assay, a bias-controlled multiplex PCR, was used to amplify TCRbeta CDR3 regions from genomic DNA. On the authors' methods: Within the assay, amplification of reference gene primers was used to estimate how many nucleated cells each sample contained. To quantify the absolute abundance of each unique TCRbeta CDR3 rearrangement, sequence reads were collapsed and filtered. For each sample, productive Simpson clonality was calculated as the square root of Simpson's diversity index across productive rearrangements. TCRdb mirrors the immuneACCESS table, restricted to in-frame sequences. Some clones are absent from its copies; in checked studies, under half trace to an unresolved V gene, and the reason for the others is unknown. V, J and clone size are taken as reported in that table, and D and trimming were inferred from the DNA itself. This sample gives a few hundred thousand clones in total; around 90% of them show up just once. About 3% of the sample is held by the ten biggest clonotypes.

One collaborating source in Seattle enrolled patients while the patients were actively infected and followed the patients over time throughout the course of disease. Collaborating institutions collected whole blood in K2EDTA tubes following their own protocols. For TCRbeta analysis, collaborator samples were shipped as frozen whole blood, as isolated PBMCs, or as DNA extracted from either sample type. Specimen: peripheral blood. The receptor was isolated from a woman in her 30s with COVID-19, enrolled during active disease.

This receptor carries the CDR3 CASSYLAEISYEQYV. The nucleotides are TGTGCCAGCAGTTATCTAGCGGAGATCTCCTACGAGCAGTACGTC. The sequence joins TRBV6-5 to TRBJ2-7, with 7 bases in between that match TRBD2. The CDR3 runs 15 amino acids, cysteine and valine included. Kept here is only the CDR3 DNA, which spans 45 bases and is read in frame from base 1. CDR1 and CDR2 (MNHEY, SVGAGI) derive from the germline V gene. V is pruned by 3 bases and J by 0 bases, leaving 5 bases of the junction without a gene match.